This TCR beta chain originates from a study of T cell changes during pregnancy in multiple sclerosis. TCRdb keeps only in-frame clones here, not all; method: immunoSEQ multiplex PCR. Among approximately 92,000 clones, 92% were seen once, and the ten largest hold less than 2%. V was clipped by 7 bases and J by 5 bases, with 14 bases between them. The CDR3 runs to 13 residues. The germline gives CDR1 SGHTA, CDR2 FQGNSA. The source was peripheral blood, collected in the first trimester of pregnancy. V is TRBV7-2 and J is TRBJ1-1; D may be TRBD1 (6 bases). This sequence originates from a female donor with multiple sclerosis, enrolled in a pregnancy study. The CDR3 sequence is CASMPTGHTEAFF. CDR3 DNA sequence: TGTGCCAGCATGCCAACAGGGCATACTGAAGCTTTCTTT. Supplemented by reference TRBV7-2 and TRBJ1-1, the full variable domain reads GAGVSQSPSNKVTEKGKDVELRCDPISGHTALYWYRQSLGQGLEFLIYFQGNSAPDKSGLPSDRFSAERTGGSVSTLTIQRTQQEDSAVYLCASMPTGHTEAFFGQGTRLTVV.